This TCR beta chain was retrieved from a study of cytomegalovirus exposure and HLA in healthy donors. Study results and caveats: Relative to equally common others, HLA-associated TCR beta chains showed greater clonal expansion in a later analysis. In vitro assays verified that three CMV-associated chains recognized CMV antigens specifically.

Concerning this clone itself: The antigen remains unidentified.

CDR1 and CDR2 from the germline V gene are SGHVS and FNYEAQ. Trimming left V 6 bases short and J 6 bases short, with 14 bases between. The CDR3 length is 13 residues. PCR amplification relied on 60 Vbeta primers (plus 13 Jbeta primers). The repertoire was sequenced with immunoSEQ multiplex PCR; TCRdb's copy has only in-frame clones and lacks some. The table includes over 110,000 clones, approximately 80% detected once. The J gene is TRBJ1-1, the V gene TRBV7-6; D is uncertain. The receptor comes from a male donor in good health and CMV-seronegative. The sample was PBMCs. DNA for the CDR3: TGTGCCAGCAGTTTGCGGGAAGACGCTGAAGCTTTCTTT. This gives the protein CASSLREDAEAFF.